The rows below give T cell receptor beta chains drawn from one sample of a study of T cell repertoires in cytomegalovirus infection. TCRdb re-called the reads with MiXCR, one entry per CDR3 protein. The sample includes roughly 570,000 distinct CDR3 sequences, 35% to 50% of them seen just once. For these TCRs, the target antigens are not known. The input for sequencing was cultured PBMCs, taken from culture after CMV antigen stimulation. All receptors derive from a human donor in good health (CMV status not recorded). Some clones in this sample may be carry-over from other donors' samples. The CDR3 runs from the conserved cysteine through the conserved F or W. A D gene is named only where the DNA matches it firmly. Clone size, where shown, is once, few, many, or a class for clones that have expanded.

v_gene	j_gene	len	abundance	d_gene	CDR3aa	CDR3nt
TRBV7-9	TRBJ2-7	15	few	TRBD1	CASSSWDRDTYEQYF	TGTGCCAGCAGCTCTTGGGACAGAGATACCTACGAGCAGTACTTC
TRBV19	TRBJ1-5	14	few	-	CASSGLGGNQPQHF	TGTGCCAGCTCAGGTTTGGGTGGCAATCAGCCCCAGCATTTT
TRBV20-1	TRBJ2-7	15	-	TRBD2	CSAYVLAVGTYEQYF	TGCAGCGCCTATGTACTAGCGGTCGGGACCTACGAGCAGTACTTC
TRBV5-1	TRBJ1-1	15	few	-	CASSSRGSSNTEAFF	TGCGCCAGCAGCTCGAGGGGGAGCTCGAACACTGAAGCTTTCTTT
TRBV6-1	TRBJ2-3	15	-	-	CASSERQASTDTQYF	TGTGCCAGCAGTGAAAGACAGGCGTCCACAGATACGCAGTATTTT
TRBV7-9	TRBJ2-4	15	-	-	CASTSLAGGENIQYF	TGTGCCAGCACCTCCCTTGCCGGGGGAGAAAACATTCAGTACTTC
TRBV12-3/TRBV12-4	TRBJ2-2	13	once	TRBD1	CASTAPGQGELFF	TGTGCCAGCACCGCACCGGGACAGGGGGAGCTGTTTTTT
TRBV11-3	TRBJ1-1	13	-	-	CASSLWRGTEAFF	TGTGCCAGCAGCTTATGGAGGGGGACTGAAGCTTTCTTT
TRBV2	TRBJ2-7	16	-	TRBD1	CASSADRGEHTYEQYF	TGTGCCAGCAGCGCGGACAGGGGAGAGCATACCTACGAGCAGTACTTC
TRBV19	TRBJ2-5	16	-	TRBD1	CASSPALTGMRETQYF	TGTGCCAGTAGTCCTGCTCTGACAGGGATGAGGGAGACCCAGTACTTC
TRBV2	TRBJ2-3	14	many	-	CASRPGPNQSTQYF	TGTGCCAGCAGGCCGGGTCCGAATCAGAGTACGCAGTATTTT
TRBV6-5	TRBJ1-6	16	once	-	CASSYGHGRYNSPLHF	TGTGCCAGCAGTTACGGGCATGGCAGATATAATTCACCCCTCCACTTT
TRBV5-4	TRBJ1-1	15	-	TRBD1	CASSRGQRFDTEAFF	TGTGCCAGCAGCCGGGGACAGAGATTTGACACTGAAGCTTTCTTT
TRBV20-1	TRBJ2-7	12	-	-	CSARKLDYEQYF	TGCAGTGCTAGAAAACTGGACTACGAGCAGTACTTC
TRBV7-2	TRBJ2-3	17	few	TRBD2	CASSLLLAGGGADTQYF	TGTGCCAGCAGCCTACTTCTAGCGGGAGGAGGCGCAGATACGCAGTATTTT
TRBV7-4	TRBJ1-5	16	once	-	CASSHPRGGSNQPQHF	TGTGCCAGCAGCCATCCTCGGGGGGGTAGCAATCAGCCCCAGCATTTT
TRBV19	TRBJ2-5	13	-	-	CASGSRRQETQYF	TGTGCCTCTGGGAGCAGGCGGCAAGAGACCCAGTACTTC
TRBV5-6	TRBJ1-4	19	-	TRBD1	CASSSGTPQTGSTNEKLFF	TGTGCCAGCAGCTCAGGAACCCCGCAGACAGGGTCAACTAATGAAAAACTGTTTTTT
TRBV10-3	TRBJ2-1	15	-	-	CAISESVDSYNEQFF	TGTGCCATCAGTGAGTCGGTTGACTCCTACAATGAGCAGTTCTTC
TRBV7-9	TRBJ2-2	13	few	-	CASKALLSGELFF	TGTGCCAGCAAGGCTCTACTTTCCGGGGAGCTGTTTTTT
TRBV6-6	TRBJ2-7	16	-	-	CASSYRTATLVYEQYF	TGTGCCAGCAGTTACCGGACAGCGACACTGGTCTACGAGCAGTACTTC
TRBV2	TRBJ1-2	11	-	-	CASRARRGYTF	TGTGCCAGCAGGGCTCGACGGGGCTACACCTTC
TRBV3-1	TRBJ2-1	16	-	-	CASSQDILASYNEQFF	TGTGCCAGCAGCCAAGACATCCTAGCGTCCTACAATGAGCAGTTCTTC
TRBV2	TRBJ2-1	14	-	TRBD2	CASTRLAASNEQFF	TGTGCCAGCACGCGGCTAGCGGCGTCCAATGAGCAGTTCTTC
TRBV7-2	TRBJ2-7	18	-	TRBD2	CASSRGTSGASSSYEQYF	TGTGCCAGCAGCCGAGGTACTAGCGGAGCGTCAAGCTCCTACGAGCAGTACTTC
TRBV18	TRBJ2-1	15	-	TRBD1	CASSPPTGGYNEQFF	TGTGCCAGCTCACCACCAACAGGGGGATACAATGAGCAGTTCTTC
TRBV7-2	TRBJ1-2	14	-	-	CASSPGRTPFGYTF	TGTGCCAGCAGCCCCGGCCGGACACCTTTCGGCTACACCTTC
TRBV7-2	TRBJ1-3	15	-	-	CASSSFQGTGNTVYF	TGTGCCAGCAGCTCCTTCCAGGGGACTGGAAACACCGTATATTTT
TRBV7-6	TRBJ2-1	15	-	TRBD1	CASSADRDDPNEQFF	TGTGCCAGCAGCGCCGACAGGGATGACCCTAATGAGCAGTTCTTC
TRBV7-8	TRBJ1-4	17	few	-	CASSLEPLVGFNEKLFF	TGTGCCAGCAGCTTAGAACCTCTAGTGGGTTTTAATGAAAAACTGTTTTTT
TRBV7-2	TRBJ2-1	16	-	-	CASSSGPYRAGNEQFF	TGTGCCAGCAGCTCAGGCCCGTACAGGGCGGGCAATGAGCAGTTCTTC
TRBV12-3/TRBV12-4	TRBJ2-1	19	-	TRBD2	CASSLAPTIAGDSYNEQFF	TGTGCCAGCAGTTTAGCCCCTACTATAGCGGGAGACTCCTACAATGAGCAGTTCTTC